This T cell receptor (beta chain) was identified during a study of blood T cell repertoires in COVID-19 (dated by TCRdb to about 2020). Background for the entire study: Samples covering the acute and convalescent phases of COVID-19 were provided by collaborators in the United States, Italy and Spain. The prospective study material was composed of cDNA or gDNA derived from T cells, B-cell-depleted T cells, or PBMCs. Where available, HLA class I and class II types were taken from metadata supplied by the sample provider and were not determined by assay-based typing. Sample metadata almost always included a de-identified subject ID, COVID-19 status, age in years and sex. Samples came from the ongoing ImmuneRACE study (first 160 participants) plus 1,254 subjects from 6 global collaborators. Subjects who had been exposed to COVID-19, were actively infected with it, or had recovered from it provided the deeply sampled blood TCRbeta repertoires that made up the dataset. The repertoires were made available in a free public database intended to serve as a resource for research on the immune response to SARS-CoV-2.

What the work shows at the level of the full study, not this receptor alone: The quantity of clinical and demographic metadata differed by source and by participant and was supplied without curation.

This clone was recorded only once. Its antigen remains unidentified. No quality values exist for individual bases; no much larger clone is one base distant. At one collaborating source in Seattle, patients were enrolled during active infection and were followed longitudinally through the course of disease. Each collaborating institution followed its own protocols to collect whole blood in K2EDTA tubes. For TCRbeta analysis, collaborators shipped samples as frozen whole blood, isolated PBMCs, or DNA extracted from either of those sample types. The CDR3 contains 14 residues, cysteine and phenylalanine counted. Only the CDR3 portion is preserved as DNA: 42 bases, with reading frame beginning at the first base. In the germline V gene, CDR1 corresponds to MDHEN and CDR2 to SYDVKM. V is reduced by 7 bases and J by 0 bases, leaving a spacing of 13 bases between them. TCRbeta CDR3 regions were amplified from genomic DNA using the immunoSEQ Assay, a bias-controlled multiplex PCR. For the original study's pipeline: The number of nucleated cells in each sample was estimated by amplification of reference gene primers within the assay. Sequence reads were collapsed and filtered to measure the absolute abundance of every unique TCRbeta CDR3 rearrangement. For each sample, productive Simpson clonality was calculated as the square root of Simpson's diversity index over productive rearrangements. Sourced from immuneACCESS, this table was stored by TCRdb with only in-frame sequences that have V and J called. A share of the clones is absent; for the studies checked, an unresolved V gene accounts for under half, and the remainder has no known explanation. Clone size and V and J calls were adopted from that table, with D and trimming inferred from the DNA. The sample table lists roughly 180,000 clones, 81% of them with a count of one. The ten largest clones add up to approximately 10% of the sample.

The clonotype originates from a woman between 40 and 50 years old with COVID-19, enrolled during active disease. The sequence links TRBV28 to TRBJ2-7; TRBD2 could be the D gene, as 7 bases match. Sample: peripheral blood. The DNA reads TGTGCCAGCACCCGGGGGGCATCCTCCTACGAGCAGTACTTC. This yields the protein CASTRGASSYEQYF.